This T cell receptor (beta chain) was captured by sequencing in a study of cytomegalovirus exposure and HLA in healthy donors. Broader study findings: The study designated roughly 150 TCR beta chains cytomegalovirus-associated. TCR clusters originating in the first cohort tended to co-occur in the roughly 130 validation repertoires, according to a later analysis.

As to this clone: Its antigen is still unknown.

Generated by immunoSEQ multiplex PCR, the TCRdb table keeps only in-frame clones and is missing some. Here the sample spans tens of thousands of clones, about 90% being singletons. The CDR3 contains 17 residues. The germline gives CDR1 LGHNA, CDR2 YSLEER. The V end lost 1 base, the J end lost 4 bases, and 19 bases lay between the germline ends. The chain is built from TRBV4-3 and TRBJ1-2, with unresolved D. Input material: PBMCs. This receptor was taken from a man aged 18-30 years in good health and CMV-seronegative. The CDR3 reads CASSQAGGEGSLYGYTF. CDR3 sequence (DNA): TGCGCCAGCAGCCAAGCCGGCGGAGAAGGAAGCCTCTATGGCTACACCTTC.